Listed below are T cell receptor beta chains from one sample, sequenced in a study of vaccination and CD4 T cells after COVID-19. The antigens for these receptors are not known. TCRdb reanalysed the PCR reads using MiXCR and keeps one entry per CDR3 protein. Of about 20,000 distinct CDR3 sequences listed, over 50% are singletons. The sample in question was CD4+ T cells from blood, cultured in vitro, obtained before SARS-CoV-2 vaccination. Receptors were obtained from a human donor who had recovered from COVID-19. Each CDR3 is given without its conserved first and last residue. The order of the fields is clone size, V gene, CDR3 protein. Where a row states a size, it is once, few, many or the class of an expanded clone; other rows omit it.

clone size: few; V gene: TRBV15; CDR3 protein: ATSRDTTPYNEQF
clone size: NA; V gene: TRBV6-1; CDR3 protein: ASRGDTDTQY
clone size: NA; V gene: TRBV7-2; CDR3 protein: ASSQTGVNYGYT
clone size: NA; V gene: TRBV2; CDR3 protein: ASSVGTRDSEY
clone size: NA; V gene: TRBV20-1; CDR3 protein: SARSSGTNSPLH
clone size: NA; V gene: TRBV24-1; CDR3 protein: ATSDPGTSRSDEQF
clone size: once; V gene: TRBV4-1; CDR3 protein: ASSRMVSGGVRKLF
clone size: NA; V gene: TRBV2; CDR3 protein: ASSGDSQETQY
clone size: once; V gene: TRBV28; CDR3 protein: ASSPLLGGTGELF
clone size: NA; V gene: TRBV6-1; CDR3 protein: ASRGDGQTSRGYT
clone size: NA; V gene: TRBV18; CDR3 protein: ASSPGHQGSKGYT
clone size: NA; V gene: TRBV20-1; CDR3 protein: SATPRRTGAYYGYT